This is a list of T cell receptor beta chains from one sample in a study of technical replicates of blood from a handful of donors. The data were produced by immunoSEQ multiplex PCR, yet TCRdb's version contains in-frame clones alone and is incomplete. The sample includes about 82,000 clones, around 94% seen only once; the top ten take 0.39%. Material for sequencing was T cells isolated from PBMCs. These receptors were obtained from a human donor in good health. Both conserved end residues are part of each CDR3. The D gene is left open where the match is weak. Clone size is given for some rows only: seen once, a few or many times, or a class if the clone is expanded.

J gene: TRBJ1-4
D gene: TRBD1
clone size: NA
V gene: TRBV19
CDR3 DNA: TGTGCCAGTACCCCGGACAGGGCAAATGAAAAACTGTTTTTT
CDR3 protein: CASTPDRANEKLFF

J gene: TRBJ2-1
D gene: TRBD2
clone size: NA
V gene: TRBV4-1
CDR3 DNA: TGCGCCAGCAGCCAAGTTCACGGGAGGGGTGAGCAGTTCTTC
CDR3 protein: CASSQVHGRGEQFF

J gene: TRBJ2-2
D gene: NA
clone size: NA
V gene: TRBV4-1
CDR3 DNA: TGCGCCAGCAGCCGACTAGGGTTGAACACCGGGGAGCTGTTTTTT
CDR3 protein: CASSRLGLNTGELFF

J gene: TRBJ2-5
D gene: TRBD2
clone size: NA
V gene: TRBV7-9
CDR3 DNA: TGTGCCAGCGATGCTAGCGGGACTCAAGAGACCCAGTACTTC
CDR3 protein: CASDASGTQETQYF

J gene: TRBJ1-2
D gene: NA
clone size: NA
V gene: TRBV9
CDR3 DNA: TGTGCCAGCAGCCCGGGGGACTGGACTAACTATGGCTACACCTTC
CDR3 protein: CASSPGDWTNYGYTF

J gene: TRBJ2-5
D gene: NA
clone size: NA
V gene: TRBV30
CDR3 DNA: TGTGCCTGGAGTCCATTCCAAGAGACCCAGTACTTC
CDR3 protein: CAWSPFQETQYF

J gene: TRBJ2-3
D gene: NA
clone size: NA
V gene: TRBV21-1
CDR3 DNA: TGTGCCAGCAGCGTACGGACTAGCGGAGGCACAGATACGCAGTATTTT
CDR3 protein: CASSVRTSGGTDTQYF

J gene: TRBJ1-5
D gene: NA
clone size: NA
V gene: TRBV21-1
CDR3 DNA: TGTGCCGCGGCCGAACAGGGAGCTAATAGCAATCAGCCCCAGCATTTT
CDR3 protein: CAAAEQGANSNQPQHF

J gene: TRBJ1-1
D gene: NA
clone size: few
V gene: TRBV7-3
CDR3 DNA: TGTGCCAGCAGAACAGATCCGAACACTGAAGCTTTCTTT
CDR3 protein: CASRTDPNTEAFF

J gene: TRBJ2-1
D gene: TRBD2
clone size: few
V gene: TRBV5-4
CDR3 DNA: TGTGCCAGCAGCCCCACTAGCGGGAGGAGCAATGAGCAGTTCTTC
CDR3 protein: CASSPTSGRSNEQFF

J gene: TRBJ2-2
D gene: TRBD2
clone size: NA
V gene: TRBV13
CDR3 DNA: TGTGCCAGCAGCCCGACTAGCGGGAGCACGAACACCGGGGAGCTGTTTTTT
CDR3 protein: CASSPTSGSTNTGELFF

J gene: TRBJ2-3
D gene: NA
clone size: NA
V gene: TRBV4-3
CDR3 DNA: TGCGCCAGCAGCCTATCTTCAGAGGCGAACACAGATACGCAGTATTTT
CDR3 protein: CASSLSSEANTDTQYF

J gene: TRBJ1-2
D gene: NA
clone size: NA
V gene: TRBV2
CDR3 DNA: TGTGCCAGCAGACAGGACGCAATCAATGGCTACACCTTC
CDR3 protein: CASRQDAINGYTF

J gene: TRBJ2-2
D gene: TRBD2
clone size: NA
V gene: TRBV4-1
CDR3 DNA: TGCGCCAGCAGCCATCTGCGACTAGCGGGAGTTAACACCGGGGAGCTGTTTTTT
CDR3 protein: CASSHLRLAGVNTGELFF

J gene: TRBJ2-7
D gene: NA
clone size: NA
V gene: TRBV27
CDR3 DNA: TGTGCCAGCAGTTTAGGGAGAGAGCCCTACGAGCAGTACTTC
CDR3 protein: CASSLGREPYEQYF

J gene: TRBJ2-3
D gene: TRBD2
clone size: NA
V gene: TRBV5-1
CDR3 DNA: TGCGCCAGCAGCCACTGGGAGGGGCGCACAGATACGCAGTATTTT
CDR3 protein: CASSHWEGRTDTQYF

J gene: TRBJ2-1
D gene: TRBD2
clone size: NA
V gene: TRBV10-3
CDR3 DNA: TGTGCCATCAGTTTAGCGGGAGCCAATGAGCAGTTCTTC
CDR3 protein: CAISLAGANEQFF

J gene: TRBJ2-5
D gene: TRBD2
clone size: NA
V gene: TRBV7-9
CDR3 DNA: TGTGCCAGCAGCTTAGGCGGGAGAAAAGAGACCCAGTACTTC
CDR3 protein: CASSLGGRKETQYF

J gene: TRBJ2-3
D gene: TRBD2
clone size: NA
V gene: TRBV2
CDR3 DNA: TGTGCCAGCAGTGGACTAGCTGCAGATACGCAGTATTTT
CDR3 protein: CASSGLAADTQYF

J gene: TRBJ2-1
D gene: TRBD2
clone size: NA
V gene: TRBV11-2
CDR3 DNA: TGTGCCAGCAGCTTAACGACTAGCGGGAGTCCTGAGCAGTTCTTC
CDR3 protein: CASSLTTSGSPEQFF

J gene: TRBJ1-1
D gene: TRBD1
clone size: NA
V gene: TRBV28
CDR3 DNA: TGTGCCAGCAGTTCACAGGGGGCGGGTATGAACACTGAAGCTTTCTTT
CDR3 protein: CASSSQGAGMNTEAFF

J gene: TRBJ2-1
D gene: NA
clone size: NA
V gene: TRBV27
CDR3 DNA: TGTGCCAGCAGTTTCGACTGGGACAATGAGCAGTTCTTC
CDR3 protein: CASSFDWDNEQFF

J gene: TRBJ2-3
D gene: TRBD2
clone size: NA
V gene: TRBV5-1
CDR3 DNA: TGCGCCAGCAGCTTGGGAGCTTTGGGACTAGCGGGGCGCACAGATACGCAGTATTTT
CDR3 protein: CASSLGALGLAGRTDTQYF

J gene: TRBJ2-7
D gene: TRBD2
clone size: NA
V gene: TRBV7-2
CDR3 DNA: TGTGCCACCCTGCCTAGCGGGAGCTACGAGCAGTACTTC
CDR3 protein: CATLPSGSYEQYF

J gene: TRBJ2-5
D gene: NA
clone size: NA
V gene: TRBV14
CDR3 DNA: TGTGCCAGCAGCCAACCGGGACTGACAGAGACCCAGTACTTC
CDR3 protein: CASSQPGLTETQYF

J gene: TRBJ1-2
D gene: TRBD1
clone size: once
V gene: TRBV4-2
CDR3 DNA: TGTGCCAGCAGCCAAGTGGACAGGGGATTCAGGGGGGTGGATGGCTACACCTTC
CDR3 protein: CASSQVDRGFRGVDGYTF

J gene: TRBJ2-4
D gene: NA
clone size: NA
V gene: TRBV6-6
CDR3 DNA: TGTGCCAGCAGGACCCAAGGGGTTCAGTACTTC
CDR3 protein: CASRTQGVQYF

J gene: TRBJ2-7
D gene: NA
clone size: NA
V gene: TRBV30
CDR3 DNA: TGTGCCTGGAGTATCGACAGCTACGAGCAGTACTTC
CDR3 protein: CAWSIDSYEQYF

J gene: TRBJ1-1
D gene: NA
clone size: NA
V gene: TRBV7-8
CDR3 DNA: TGTGCCAGCAGCTTAATATTGCGAAACACTGAAGCTTTCTTT
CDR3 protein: CASSLILRNTEAFF

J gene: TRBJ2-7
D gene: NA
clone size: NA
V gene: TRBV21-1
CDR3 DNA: TGTGCCAGTTACGGGACTAGTTACGAGCAGTACTTC
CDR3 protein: CASYGTSYEQYF

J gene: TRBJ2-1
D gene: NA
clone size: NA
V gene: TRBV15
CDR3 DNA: TGTGCCACCAGCAGTTATGTCGATGAGCAGTTCTTC
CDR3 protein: CATSSYVDEQFF

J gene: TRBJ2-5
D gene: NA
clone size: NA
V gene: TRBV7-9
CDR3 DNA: TGTGCCAGCAGCCTAAAGGGAGGAGAGACCCAGTACTTC
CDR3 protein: CASSLKGGETQYF

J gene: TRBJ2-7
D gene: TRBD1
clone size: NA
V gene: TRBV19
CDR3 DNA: TGTGCCAGTAGTATCGCGACAGGGGGGGGGAGCGAGCAGTACTTC
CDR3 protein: CASSIATGGGSEQYF

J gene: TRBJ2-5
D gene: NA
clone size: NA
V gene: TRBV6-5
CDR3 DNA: TGTGCCAGCAGTTACCAAGCAACGGAGACCCAGTACTTC
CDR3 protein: CASSYQATETQYF

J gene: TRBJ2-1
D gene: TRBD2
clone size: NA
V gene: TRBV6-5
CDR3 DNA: TGTGCCAGCACCCAGCCCGGGACTAGCAGTAATGAGCAGTTCTTC
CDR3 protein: CASTQPGTSSNEQFF

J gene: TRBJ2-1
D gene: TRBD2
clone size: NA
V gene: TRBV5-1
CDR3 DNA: TGCGCCAGCAGTTACGCACTAGCGGGGGACAATGAGCAGTTCTTC
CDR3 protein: CASSYALAGDNEQFF